Listed below are T cell receptor beta chains from one sample, sequenced in a study of T cell responses to AZD1222 COVID-19 vaccine. Method: immunoSEQ multiplex PCR; TCRdb's copy keeps in-frame clones and lacks some. The repertoire holds around 140,000 clones, with around 85% as singletons. Sequencing used peripheral blood, obtained 28 days after the second dose of the MenACWY control vaccine. The receptors here all came from an adult who received the MenACWY meningococcal vaccine as a control. CDR3s include the opening cysteine and the closing phenylalanine or tryptophan. A D gene is named only where the DNA matches it firmly. Size is stated for part of the rows, as once, few or many counts, or as a class when the clone is expanded.

D,J,V,size,CDR3,DNA
-,TRBJ1-2,TRBV30,-,CAWSVSASYGYTF,TGTGCCTGGAGTGTATCGGCCAGCTATGGCTACACCTTC
-,TRBJ1-4,TRBV20-1,-,CSASVREKLFF,TGCAGTGCTAGTGTCCGGGAAAAACTGTTTTTT
-,TRBJ1-1,TRBV27,-,CASRPFGLGLAEAFF,TGTGCCAGCCGCCCCTTCGGTTTAGGCCTGGCTGAAGCTTTCTTT
-,TRBJ1-2,TRBV7-2,-,CASSLAIVAGGGYTF,TGTGCCAGCAGCTTAGCGATTGTTGCAGGCGGGGGCTACACCTTC
TRBD2,TRBJ2-3,TRBV11-3,-,CASSLRLAGTDTQYF,TGTGCCAGCAGCTTACGACTAGCGGGAACAGATACGCAGTATTTT
TRBD1,TRBJ2-5,TRBV29-1,-,CSAARQGPPETQYF,TGCAGCGCCGCCAGACAGGGTCCCCCAGAGACCCAGTACTTC
TRBD2,TRBJ2-7,TRBV4-3,-,CASSQVAAGVSSYEQYF,TGCGCCAGCAGCCAAGTAGCGGCGGGAGTATCCTCCTACGAGCAGTACTTC
TRBD1,TRBJ1-3,TRBV7-6,-,CASSLLYRGGSGNTIYF,TGTGCCAGCAGCTTACTGTACAGGGGCGGCTCTGGAAACACCATATATTTT
-,TRBJ1-1,TRBV29-1,-,CSVDSLRDTEAFF,TGCAGCGTTGATTCCCTTAGGGACACTGAAGCTTTCTTT
-,TRBJ1-3,TRBV5-1,-,CASSGDGGNTIYF,TGCGCCAGCAGCGGGGACGGGGGAAACACCATATATTTT
-,TRBJ1-1,TRBV11-1,-,CASSLDGDFEAFF,TGTGCCAGCAGCTTAGATGGGGACTTTGAAGCTTTCTTT
-,TRBJ1-2,TRBV28,few,CASSFHSYGYTF,TGTGCCAGCAGTTTCCACAGCTATGGCTACACCTTC
TRBD2,TRBJ2-5,TRBV5-4,once,CASSFASGQETQYF,TGTGCCAGCAGCTTTGCTAGCGGACAAGAGACCCAGTACTTC
-,TRBJ1-2,TRBV30,-,CAWSAPPGGGYTF,TGTGCCTGGAGTGCCCCCCCAGGTGGTGGCTACACCTTC
-,TRBJ1-1,TRBV4-3,-,CASSQEMGTEAFF,TGCGCCAGCAGCCAAGAGATGGGGACTGAAGCTTTCTTT
-,TRBJ1-5,TRBV2,-,CASSGDTSNQPQHF,TGTGCCAGCAGTGGAGACACTAGCAATCAGCCCCAGCATTTT
-,TRBJ2-7,TRBV29-1,-,CSVRNPGVHEQYF,TGCAGCGTACGGAATCCAGGGGTTCACGAGCAGTACTTC
-,TRBJ2-1,TRBV5-5,-,CASSRPRLSNEQFF,TGTGCCAGCAGCCGACCACGGTTGAGCAATGAGCAGTTCTTC
-,TRBJ1-3,TRBV27,-,CASSLSQQGGHTIYF,TGTGCCAGCAGTTTATCCCAACAGGGTGGTCACACCATATATTTT
-,TRBJ1-4,TRBV3-1/TRBV3-2,-,CASSLGEKLFF,TGTGCCAGCAGCCTTGGAGAAAAACTGTTTTTT
-,TRBJ2-1,TRBV6-6,once,CASSRGQVGNEQFF,TGTGCCAGCAGTAGAGGACAAGTCGGCAATGAGCAGTTCTTC
-,TRBJ2-1,TRBV19,-,CASSISRENEQFF,TGTGCCAGTAGTATATCCCGAGAGAATGAGCAGTTCTTC
TRBD1,TRBJ2-4,TRBV6-5,-,CASSYTGGIQYF,TGTGCCAGCAGTTACACAGGGGGCATTCAGTACTTC
-,TRBJ1-2,TRBV27,-,CASSSPQGRGYTF,TGTGCCAGCAGTTCTCCCCAGGGTCGTGGCTACACCTTC
-,TRBJ1-6,TRBV2,-,CASRGNSPLHF,TGTGCCAGCAGGGGGAATTCACCCCTCCACTTT
-,TRBJ1-3,TRBV7-8,-,CASSTRDGTKGNTIYF,TGTGCCAGCAGCACAAGGGACGGAACAAAAGGAAACACCATATATTTT
-,TRBJ1-5,TRBV12-3/TRBV12-4,-,CASSFSHQPQHF,TGTGCCAGCAGTTTCTCTCATCAGCCCCAGCATTTT
-,TRBJ1-5,TRBV10-2,-,CASGRGGGNQPQHF,TGCGCCAGCGGCAGGGGAGGCGGCAATCAGCCCCAGCATTTT
TRBD2,TRBJ2-1,TRBV19,-,CASSMSASGYNEQFF,TGTGCCAGTAGTATGAGCGCTAGCGGCTACAATGAGCAGTTCTTC
-,TRBJ2-3,TRBV27,-,CASGLGIADTQYF,TGTGCCAGCGGATTAGGGATCGCAGATACGCAGTATTTT
-,TRBJ2-7,TRBV12-1,once,CASSFAVGLTYEQYF,TGTGCCAGCAGCTTTGCCGTGGGACTCACCTACGAGCAGTACTTC
TRBD1,TRBJ1-3,TRBV12-3/TRBV12-4,-,CASSPGTVSSIYF,TGTGCCAGCAGTCCCGGGACAGTGAGTTCCATATATTTT
-,TRBJ1-1,TRBV7-3,-,CASSSQGRSTEAFF,TGTGCCAGCAGCTCCCAGGGGAGGAGCACTGAAGCTTTCTTT
-,TRBJ1-6,TRBV7-2,-,CASIPSTGRSSPLHF,TGTGCCAGCATCCCTTCGACAGGACGGAGTTCACCCCTCCACTTT
-,TRBJ1-1,TRBV4-1,-,CASSLRDPMNTEAFF,TGCGCCAGCAGCCTCCGGGATCCCATGAACACTGAAGCTTTCTTT
-,TRBJ1-2,TRBV5-1,-,CASSPPAVNGYTF,TGCGCCAGCAGCCCACCGGCAGTGAATGGCTACACCTTC
-,TRBJ1-1,TRBV12-3/TRBV12-4,-,CASSLTGFTEAFF,TGTGCCAGCAGTTTGACAGGTTTTACTGAAGCTTTCTTT